Below, 25 T cell receptor beta chains from the same sample are listed, as sequenced in a study of T cell changes during pregnancy in multiple sclerosis. Here immunoSEQ multiplex PCR was the method, and the copy in TCRdb shows in-frame clones only, minus some. The table records tens of thousands of clones, about nine tenths of them present only once. The sequencing used CD4+ T cells from peripheral blood mononuclear cells, collected after pregnancy. The receptor source for this set is a female donor with multiple sclerosis, enrolled in a pregnancy study.

The rearrangement uses TRBV29-1 and TRBJ2-7; no clear D. The CDR3 consists of 11 residues. The germline gives CDR1 SQVTM, CDR2 ANQGSEA. The V gene lost 4 bases and the J gene lost 3 bases, with 7 bases spanning the gap. CDR3: CSVAASYEQYF. CDR3 bases: TGCAGCGTTGCCGCCAGCTACGAGCAGTACTTC.

The chain employs TRBV4-3 and TRBJ1-3; D is unclear. CDR3 length: 15 residues. The germline V gene encodes CDR1 LGHNA and CDR2 YSLEER. V was trimmed by 0 bases and J by 2 bases, leaving 8 bases between them. CDR3 sequence: CASSQDVIAGNTIYF. In DNA form, the CDR3 reads TGCGCCAGCAGCCAAGATGTAATAGCTGGAAACACCATATATTTT.

In this sample, this clone turned up once. The chain carries TRBV6-1 and TRBJ1-2, with TRBD1 identical over 7 bases. CDR3 length: 14 amino acids. V lost 5 bases to trimming and J lost 4 bases; unmatched junction nucleotides: 7. The germline V gene encodes CDR1 MNHNS and CDR2 SASEGT. CDR3 amino acids: CASSRGDSAYGYTF. For the CDR3, the DNA is TGTGCCAGCAGTAGGGGGGACAGTGCCTATGGCTACACCTTC.

The chain combines TRBV7-2 with TRBJ1-2; 7 bases align to TRBD1. The CDR3 loop spans 16 amino acids. The V gene's germline CDR1 is SGHTA and CDR2 FQGNSA. Losses at the gene ends were 1 base for V and 7 bases for J; bases not matched to a gene: 12. The CDR3 sequence is CASSLVPGQTTSGYTF. The CDR3 nucleotides are TGTGCCAGCAGCTTAGTACCGGGACAGACAACCTCTGGCTACACCTTC.

The chain uses TRBV9 and TRBJ1-6, with 8 positions matching TRBD1. V was clipped by 3 bases and J by 8 bases; unmatched bases: 1. From germline, CDR1 is SGDLS and CDR2 YYNGEE. CDR3 size: 13 residues. The CDR3 spells CASSATGDSPLHF. The CDR3 nucleotides read TGTGCCAGCAGCGCGACAGGGGATTCACCCCTCCACTTT.

The V gene is TRBV29-1, the J gene TRBJ2-1; TRBD2 agrees at 7 bases. Germline trimming cut 1 base from V and 4 bases from J; bases unmatched to any gene: 10. CDR1 and CDR2 from the germline V gene are SQVTM and ANQGSEA. The CDR3 is 16 residues long. The CDR3 loop is CSVEGEWASGYNEQFF. CDR3 DNA: TGCAGCGTTGAAGGGGAATGGGCTAGCGGTTACAATGAGCAGTTCTTC.

V and J are TRBV6-5 and TRBJ2-1; TRBD2 might be the D (5 bases). Trimming took off 7 bases at V and 2 bases at J, with 12 bases between the two ends. This CDR3 comprises 14 residues. Per germline, CDR1 MNHEY and CDR2 SVGAGI. The CDR3 spells CASTEDGTYNEQFF. The CDR3 DNA reads TGTGCCAGCACCGAGGACGGGACCTACAATGAGCAGTTCTTC.

The J gene is TRBJ2-7, the V gene TRBV18; no firm D call. CDR1 and CDR2 from the germline V gene are KGHSH and LQKENI. The CDR3 spans 13 residues. With 6 bases removed from V and 5 bases from J, the gap between germline ends came to 14 bases. The CDR3 protein is CASSPSRPNEQYF. The CDR3 region has the DNA TGTGCCAGCTCTCCCTCGAGGCCTAACGAGCAGTACTTC.

The CDR3: CASSLDRIATNEKLFF. For the CDR3, the DNA is TGCGCCAGCAGCTTGGACAGGATTGCAACTAATGAAAAACTGTTTTTT. The chain employs TRBV5-1 and TRBJ1-4; TRBD1 might be the D (5 bases). The CDR3 extends over 16 amino acids. The germline V and J ends were trimmed by 0 bases and 0 bases, with 9 bases remaining between them. Per germline, CDR1 SGHRS and CDR2 YFSETQ.

As DNA, the CDR3 is TGTGCCAGCAGCTATCACAGGGGGAGGGACACCGGGGAGCTGTTTTTT. Translation gives CASSYHRGRDTGELFF. V usage is TRBV9 and J usage is TRBJ2-2; maybe TRBD1 (8 bases). V was shortened by 4 bases and J by 3 bases, with 16 bases between the two germline ends. The germline V gene encodes CDR1 SGDLS and CDR2 YYNGEE. The CDR3 contains 16 residues.

The rearrangement joins TRBV27 to TRBJ1-5; D unclear. Per the germline V gene, CDR1 is MNHEY and CDR2 is SMNVEV (reference sequence). The V end was cut by 4 bases, the J end by 4 bases, with 11 bases between. The CDR3 is 14 amino acids. Here the CDR3 DNA reads TGTGCCAGCAGTTCCGGAGGGCCAAATCAGCCCCAGCATTTT. It translates to CASSSGGPNQPQHF.

The chain has TRBV19 and TRBJ2-5, with D tentatively TRBD2 (6 bases). There are 13 residues in the CDR3. The V gene lost 11 bases and the J gene lost 5 bases, with 18 bases spanning the gap. Germline CDR1 is LNHDA and CDR2 is SQIVND (reference sequence). The CDR3 loop reads CASNGGARETQYF. CDR3 coding DNA: TGTGCCTCGAACGGCGGGGCCAGGGAGACCCAGTACTTC.

This chain links TRBV5-6 with TRBJ2-2; no definite D call. The V end lost 5 bases, the J end lost 7 bases, and 9 bases lay between the germline ends. This CDR3 region has 12 residues. In germline, CDR1 is SGHDT, CDR2 YYEEEE. The CDR3 DNA is TGTGCCAGCAGTCTCCCCCTCGGGGAGCTGTTTTTT. This gives the protein CASSLPLGELFF.

The chain recombines TRBV7-2 with TRBJ1-2; unclear D gene. V shed 2 bases and J shed 9 bases, with 22 bases lying between them. Germline V gives CDR1 SGHTA, CDR2 FQGNSA. The CDR3 covers 16 residues. In nucleotides, the CDR3 is TGTGCCAGCAGCTTAAATGTTAAGAAGACGACTCCGAGCTACACCTTC. Amino acid sequence: CASSLNVKKTTPSYTF.

The chain uses TRBV2 and TRBJ2-2, with TRBD1 identical over 10 bases. The CDR3 is made up of 15 amino acids. Germline CDR1 is SNHLY and CDR2 is FYNNEI. V shed 5 bases, J shed 5 bases, and the junction held 5 bases outside the gene matches. The CDR3 sequence: CASSSGQGMTGELFF. Written as DNA, the CDR3 is TGTGCCAGCAGTTCGGGACAGGGGATGACCGGGGAGCTGTTTTTT. The full variable domain, in which reference TRBV2 and TRBJ2-2 provide the parts outside the CDR3, is EPEVTQTPSHQVTQMGQEVILRCVPISNHLYFYWYRQILGQKVEFLVSFYNNEISEKSEIFDDQFSVERPDGSNFTLKIRSTKLEDSAMYFCASSSGQGMTGELFFGEGSRLTVL.

Worth noting for this clone: A read error may produce the germline difference seen at one junction end. The rearrangement uses TRBV7-9 and TRBJ2-7; 12 bases align to TRBD2. The germline gives CDR1 SEHNR, CDR2 FQNEAQ (reference sequence). The CDR3 extends over 14 amino acids. CDR3 coding DNA: TGTGCCAGCAGCCTAGCGGGGGGGCCCTACGAGCAGTACTTC. Translating it yields CASSLAGGPYEQYF.

The DNA of the CDR3 is TGCGCCAGCAGCGTAGGACAAGATGAAAAACTGTTTTTT. Translating it yields CASSVGQDEKLFF. This chain links TRBV5-1 with TRBJ1-4; possibly TRBD1 for D (5 bases). V was clipped by 4 bases and J by 6 bases, with 10 bases between them. Per germline, CDR1 SGHRS and CDR2 YFSETQ. The CDR3 covers 13 residues.

This clone was recorded a few times. The chain recombines TRBV5-1 with TRBJ2-1; no clear D gene. The CDR3 loop spans 15 amino acids. V gave up 0 bases and J gave up 9 bases, with 16 bases separating them. Germline CDR1 SGHRS, CDR2 YFSETQ. CDR3 in DNA: TGCGCCAGCAGCTTGGGGAATATTAATCCGGGTGAGCAGTTCTTC. Translation: CASSLGNINPGEQFF.

The chain carries TRBV30 and TRBJ1-5; 8 bases agree with TRBD1. The germline V gene encodes CDR1 GTSNPN and CDR2 SVGIG (reference sequence). Trimming took 1 base from V and 5 from J; bases not matched to a gene: 1. The CDR3 covers 13 residues. The CDR3 region is CAWSADRDQPQHF. The CDR3, as DNA: TGTGCCTGGAGTGCGGACAGGGATCAGCCCCAGCATTTT. Full variable domain (remainder filled in from reference TRBV30 and TRBJ1-5): SQTIHQWPATLVQPVGSPLSLECTVEGTSNPNLYWYRQAAGRGLQLLFYSVGIGQISSEVPQNLSASRPQDRQFILSSKKLLLSDSGFYLCAWSADRDQPQHFGDGTRLSIL.

The J gene is TRBJ2-5, the V gene TRBV2; perhaps TRBD2 as D (5 bases). The V gene lost 0 bases and the J gene lost 2 bases, with 10 bases spanning the gap. The germline gives CDR1 SNHLY, CDR2 FYNNEI. This CDR3 spans 15 amino acids. The CDR3 here is CASSEAGLQQETQYF. The CDR3 DNA is TGTGCCAGCAGTGAAGCCGGACTTCAACAAGAGACCCAGTACTTC.

This sequence joins TRBV7-2 and TRBJ1-6; 7 bases line up with TRBD1. The germline V gene has CDR1 SGHTA and CDR2 FQGNSA. The CDR3 sequence is 15 residues long. V shed 1 base and J 9 bases; nucleotides not matched to a gene: 6. Here the CDR3 DNA reads TGTGCCAGCAGCTTAGAGGGGGCACCTACTTCACCCCTCCACTTT. Translation: CASSLEGAPTSPLHF.

The chain recombines TRBV5-4 with TRBJ2-3; D not certain. Looked up from germline, CDR1 is SGHNT and CDR2 is YYREEE (reference sequence). This CDR3 contains 14 residues. The V end was cut by 0 bases, the J end by 1 base, with 6 bases between. The CDR3 DNA reads as TGTGCCAGCAGCTTGGGGCTAGGCACAGATACGCAGTATTTT. Amino acid sequence: CASSLGLGTDTQYF.

This rearrangement joins TRBV7-6 to TRBJ2-1, with TRBD2 as a possible D gene (6 bases). The length of the CDR3 is 17 residues. Trimming pared 6 bases from V and 1 base from J, leaving 19 bases between. CDR1 and CDR2 (germline): SGHVS, FNYEAQ. The CDR3, as DNA: TGTGCCAGCAGTCTTGTTAGTGGGGGGAGATCCTACAATGAGCAGTTCTTC. Translated: CASSLVSGGRSYNEQFF.

The chain joins TRBV30 to TRBJ2-2; no reliable D call. V was pared by 0 bases and J by 4 bases, with 9 bases between. From germline, CDR1 is GTSNPN and CDR2 SVGIG (reference sequence). The CDR3 has 14 residues. CDR3 sequence (DNA): TGTGCCTGGAGTGTCATTTCAGGCACCGGGGAGCTGTTTTTT. Protein product: CAWSVISGTGELFF.

The chain has TRBV6-5 and TRBJ2-3; 7 bases are a match to TRBD1. The junction had 8 bases not matched to a gene; V was cut back by 8 bases and J by 9 bases. Germline V gives CDR1 MNHEY, CDR2 SVGAGI. The CDR3 extends over 12 amino acids. CDR3 DNA: TGTGCCAGCGCCAGTTCGACAGGGACGCAGTATTTT. Its protein product is CASASSTGTQYF.